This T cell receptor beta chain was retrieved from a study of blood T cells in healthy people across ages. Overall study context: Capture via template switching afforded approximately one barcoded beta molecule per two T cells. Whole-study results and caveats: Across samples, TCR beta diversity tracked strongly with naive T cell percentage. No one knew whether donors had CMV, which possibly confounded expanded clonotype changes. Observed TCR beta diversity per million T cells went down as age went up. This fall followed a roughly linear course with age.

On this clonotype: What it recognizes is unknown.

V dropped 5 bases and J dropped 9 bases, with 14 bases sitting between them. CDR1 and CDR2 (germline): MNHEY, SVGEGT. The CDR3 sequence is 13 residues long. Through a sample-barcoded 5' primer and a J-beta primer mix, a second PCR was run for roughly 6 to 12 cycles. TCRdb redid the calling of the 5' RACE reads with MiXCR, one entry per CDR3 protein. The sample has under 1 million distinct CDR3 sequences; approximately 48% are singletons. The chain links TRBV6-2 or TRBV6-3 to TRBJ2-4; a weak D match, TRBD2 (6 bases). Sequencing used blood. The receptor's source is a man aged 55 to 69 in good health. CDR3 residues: CASSAGPGSIQYF. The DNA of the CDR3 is TGTGCCAGCAGTGCGGGCCCCGGGAGCATTCAGTACTTC.